These 5 T cell receptor beta chains originate from one sample sequenced in a study of blood T cell repertoires in COVID-19. Produced via immunoSEQ multiplex PCR; TCRdb's table is partial and in-frame only. The sample includes 150,000 to 200,000 clones, approximately 90% seen only once; the top ten take approximately 0.56%. Sample: peripheral blood. These receptors were collected from a man in his fifties with acute or convalescent COVID-19.

This clone was seen once. This chain links TRBV11-2 with TRBJ2-3; TRBD2 matches at 8 bases. J gave up 10 bases and V 0 bases, and 6 bases lay outside the gene matches. This CDR3 spans 14 amino acids. CDR1 SGHAT and CDR2 FQNNGV come from the germline V gene. CDR3 bases: TGTGCCAGCAGCTTAGACCCTGGACTAGCAGCGCAGTATTTT. This gives the protein CASSLDPGLAAQYF.

The V and J genes are TRBV6-5 and TRBJ2-2, with a weak D call TRBD2 (6 bases). Germline lookup yields CDR1 MNHEY and CDR2 SVGAGI. Trimming left V 5 bases short and J 5 bases short, with 15 bases between. There are 15 residues in the CDR3. CDR3 sequence: CASSLTAAGTGELFF. The CDR3 DNA follows: TGTGCCAGCAGTCTGACAGCGGCGGGGACCGGGGAGCTGTTTTTT.

J is TRBJ2-3 and V is TRBV5-1, with 8 positions matching TRBD1. Losses at the gene ends were 4 bases for V and 3 bases for J; bases not matched to a gene: 10. The CDR3 contains 16 residues. Germline lookup yields CDR1 SGHRS and CDR2 YFSETQ. The CDR3 loop reads CASSRDGTGFTDTQYF. CDR3 nucleotide sequence: TGCGCCAGCAGCCGCGACGGGACAGGATTTACAGATACGCAGTATTTT.

The rearrangement links TRBV6-2 or TRBV6-3 to TRBJ1-4, with a possible D match to TRBD1 (5 bases). This CDR3 spans 17 amino acids. Germline V gene lookup returns CDR1 MNHEY and CDR2 SVGEGT. Trimming shortened V by 4 bases and J by 0 bases, and 15 bases separated the two germline ends. CDR3 nucleotide sequence: TGTGCCAGCAGTTTCCTACCGGGGGGTGCAACTAATGAAAAACTGTTTTTT. Translation: CASSFLPGGATNEKLFF.

The CDR3 DNA follows: TGTGCCAGCAGGGAGGGACAGGGTGATCAGCCCCAGCATTTT. Translation: CASREGQGDQPQHF. V usage is TRBV6-5 and J usage is TRBJ1-5; 9 bases map to TRBD1. The CDR3 is made up of 14 amino acids. Germline loops: CDR1 MNHEY, CDR2 SVGAGI. V was pared by 6 bases and J by 5 bases, with 5 bases of the junction left unmatched.